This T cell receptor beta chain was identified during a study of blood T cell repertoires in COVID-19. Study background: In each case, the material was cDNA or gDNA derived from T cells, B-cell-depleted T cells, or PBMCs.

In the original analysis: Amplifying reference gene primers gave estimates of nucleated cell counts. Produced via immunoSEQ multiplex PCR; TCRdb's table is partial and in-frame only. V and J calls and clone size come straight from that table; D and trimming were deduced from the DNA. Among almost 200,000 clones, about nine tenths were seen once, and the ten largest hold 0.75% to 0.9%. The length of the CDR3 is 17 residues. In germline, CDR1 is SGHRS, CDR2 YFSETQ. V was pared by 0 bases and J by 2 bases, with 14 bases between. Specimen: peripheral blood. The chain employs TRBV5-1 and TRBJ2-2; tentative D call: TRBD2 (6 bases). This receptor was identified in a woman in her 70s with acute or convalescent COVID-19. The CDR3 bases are TGCGCCAGCAGCTTGGGGTCAGGCGGGGCCAACACCGGGGAGCTGTTTTTT. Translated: CASSLGSGGANTGELFF.